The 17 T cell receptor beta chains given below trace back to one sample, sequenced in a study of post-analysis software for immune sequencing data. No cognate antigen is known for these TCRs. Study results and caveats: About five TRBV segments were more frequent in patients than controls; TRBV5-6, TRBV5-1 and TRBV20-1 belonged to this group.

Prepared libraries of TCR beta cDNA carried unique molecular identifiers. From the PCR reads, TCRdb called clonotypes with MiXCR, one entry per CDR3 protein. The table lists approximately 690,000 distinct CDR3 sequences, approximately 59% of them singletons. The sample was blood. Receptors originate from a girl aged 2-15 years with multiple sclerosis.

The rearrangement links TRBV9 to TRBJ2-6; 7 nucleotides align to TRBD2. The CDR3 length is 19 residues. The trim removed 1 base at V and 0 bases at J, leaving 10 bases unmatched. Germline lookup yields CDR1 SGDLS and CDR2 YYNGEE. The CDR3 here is CASSVHREAQDSGANVLTF. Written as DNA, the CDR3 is TGTGCCAGCAGCGTACACCGGGAGGCCCAAGACTCTGGGGCCAACGTCCTGACTTTC.

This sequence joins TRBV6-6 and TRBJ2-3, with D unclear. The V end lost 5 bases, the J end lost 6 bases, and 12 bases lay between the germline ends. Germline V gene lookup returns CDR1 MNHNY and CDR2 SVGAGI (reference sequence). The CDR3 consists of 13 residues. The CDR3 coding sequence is TGTGCCAGCAGTCTCCATCTCGGGGATACGCAGTATTTT. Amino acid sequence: CASSLHLGDTQYF.

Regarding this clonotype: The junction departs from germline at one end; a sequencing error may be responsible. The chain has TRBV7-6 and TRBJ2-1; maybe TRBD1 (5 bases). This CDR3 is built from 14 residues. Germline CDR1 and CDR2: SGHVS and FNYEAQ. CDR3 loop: CAGSPRDGYNEQFF. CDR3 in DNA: TGTGCCGGCAGCCCCAGGGATGGCTACAATGAGCAGTTCTTC.

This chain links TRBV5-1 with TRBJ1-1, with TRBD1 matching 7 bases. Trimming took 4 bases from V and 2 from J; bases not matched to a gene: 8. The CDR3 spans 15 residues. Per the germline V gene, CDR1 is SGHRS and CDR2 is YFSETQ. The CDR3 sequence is CASSLGAGGNTEAFF. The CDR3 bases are TGCGCCAGCAGCCTAGGGGCAGGGGGAAACACTGAAGCTTTCTTT.

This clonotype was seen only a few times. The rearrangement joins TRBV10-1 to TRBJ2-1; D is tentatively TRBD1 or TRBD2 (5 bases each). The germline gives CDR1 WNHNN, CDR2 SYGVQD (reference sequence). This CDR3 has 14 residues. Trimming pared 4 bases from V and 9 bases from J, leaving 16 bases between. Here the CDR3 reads CASSVTGTGIEQFF. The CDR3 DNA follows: TGCGCCAGCAGTGTAACCGGGACGGGAATTGAGCAGTTCTTC.

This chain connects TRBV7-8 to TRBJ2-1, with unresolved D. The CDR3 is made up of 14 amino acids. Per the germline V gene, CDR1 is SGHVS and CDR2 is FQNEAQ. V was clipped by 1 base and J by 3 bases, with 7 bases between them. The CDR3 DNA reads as TGTGCCAGCAGCTTAGGTGGGAACTACAATGAGCAGTTCTTC. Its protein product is CASSLGGNYNEQFF.

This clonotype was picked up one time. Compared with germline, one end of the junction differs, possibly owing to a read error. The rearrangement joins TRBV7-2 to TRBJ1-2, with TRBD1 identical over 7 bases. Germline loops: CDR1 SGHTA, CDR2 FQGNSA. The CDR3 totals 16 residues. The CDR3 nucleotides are TGTGTCAGCAGCTTAATATTCGCAGGGGGATTCTATGGCTACACCTTC. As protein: CVSSLIFAGGFYGYTF. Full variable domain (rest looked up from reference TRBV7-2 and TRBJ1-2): GAGVSQSPSNKVTEKGKDVELRCDPISGHTALYWYRQSLGQGLEFLIYFQGNSAPDKSGLPSDRFSAERTGGSVSTLTIQRTQQEDSAVYLCVSSLIFAGGFYGYTFGSGTRLTVV.

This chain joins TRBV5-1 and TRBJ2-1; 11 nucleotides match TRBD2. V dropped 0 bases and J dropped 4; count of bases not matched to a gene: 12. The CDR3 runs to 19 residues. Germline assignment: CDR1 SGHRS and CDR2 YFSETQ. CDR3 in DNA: TGCGCCAGCAGCTTGGCCGGTCTAGCGGGGGGACCTTATTACAATGAGCAGTTCTTC. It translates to CASSLAGLAGGPYYNEQFF.

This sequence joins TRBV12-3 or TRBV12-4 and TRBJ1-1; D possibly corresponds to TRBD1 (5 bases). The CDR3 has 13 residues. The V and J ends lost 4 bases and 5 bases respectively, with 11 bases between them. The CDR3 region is CASSSREGTEAFF. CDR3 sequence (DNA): TGTGCCAGCAGTTCCAGGGAGGGTACTGAAGCTTTCTTT.

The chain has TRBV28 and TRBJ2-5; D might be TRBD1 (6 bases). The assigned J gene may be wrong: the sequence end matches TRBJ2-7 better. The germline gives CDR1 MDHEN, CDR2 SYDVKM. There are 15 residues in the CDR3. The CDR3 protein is CASSFTGMITYEQYF. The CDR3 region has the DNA TGTGCCAGCAGTTTTACAGGGATGATCACCTACGAGCAGTACTTC.

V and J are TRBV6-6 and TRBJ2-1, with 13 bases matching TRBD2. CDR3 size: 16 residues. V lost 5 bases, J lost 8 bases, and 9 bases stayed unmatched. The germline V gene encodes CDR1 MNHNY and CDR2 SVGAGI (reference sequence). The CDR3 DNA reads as TGTGCCAGCAGTGCTTCCGGGACTAGCGGGATAGATGAGCAGTTCTTC. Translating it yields CASSASGTSGIDEQFF.

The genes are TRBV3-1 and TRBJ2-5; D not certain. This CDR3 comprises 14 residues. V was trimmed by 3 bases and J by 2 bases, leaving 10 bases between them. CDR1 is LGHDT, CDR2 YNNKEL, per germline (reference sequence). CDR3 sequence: CASSHSKSQETQYF. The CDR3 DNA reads TGTGCCAGCAGCCATTCGAAGAGTCAAGAGACCCAGTACTTC.

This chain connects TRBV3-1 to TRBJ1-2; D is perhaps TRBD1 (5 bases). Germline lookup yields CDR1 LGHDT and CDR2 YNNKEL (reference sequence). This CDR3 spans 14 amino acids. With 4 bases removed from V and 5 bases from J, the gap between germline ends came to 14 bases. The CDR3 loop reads CASSPKGGVYGYTF. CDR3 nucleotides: TGTGCCAGCAGCCCAAAGGGAGGGGTATATGGCTACACCTTC. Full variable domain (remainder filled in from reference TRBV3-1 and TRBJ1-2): DTAVSQTPKYLVTQMGNDKSIKCEQNLGHDTMYWYKQDSKKFLKIMFSYNNKELIINETVPNRFSPKSPDKAHLNLHINSLELGDSAVYFCASSPKGGVYGYTFGSGTRLTVV.

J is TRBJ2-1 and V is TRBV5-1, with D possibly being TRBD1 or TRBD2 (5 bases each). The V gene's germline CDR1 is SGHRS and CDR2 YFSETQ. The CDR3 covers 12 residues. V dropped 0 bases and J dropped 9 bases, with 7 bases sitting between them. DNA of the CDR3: TGCGCCAGCAGCTTGGCGGGGACTGAGCAGTTCTTC. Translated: CASSLAGTEQFF.

CDR3 amino acids: CASSDVGVPNTGELFF. The CDR3 nucleotides are TGTGCCAGCAGTGATGTGGGGGTTCCGAACACCGGGGAGCTGTTTTTT. The gene calls are TRBV2 and TRBJ2-2; D is possibly TRBD1 or TRBD2 (5 bases each). The CDR3 runs to 16 residues. Germline V gives CDR1 SNHLY, CDR2 FYNNEI. V was shortened by 3 bases and J by 0 bases, with 11 bases between the two germline ends.

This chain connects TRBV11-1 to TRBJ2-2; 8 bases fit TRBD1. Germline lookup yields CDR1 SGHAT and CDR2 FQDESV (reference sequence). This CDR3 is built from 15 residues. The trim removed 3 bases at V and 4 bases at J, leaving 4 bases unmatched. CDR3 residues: CASSFRTGPTGELFF. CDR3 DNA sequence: TGTGCCAGCAGCTTTCGGACAGGGCCCACCGGGGAGCTGTTTTTT.

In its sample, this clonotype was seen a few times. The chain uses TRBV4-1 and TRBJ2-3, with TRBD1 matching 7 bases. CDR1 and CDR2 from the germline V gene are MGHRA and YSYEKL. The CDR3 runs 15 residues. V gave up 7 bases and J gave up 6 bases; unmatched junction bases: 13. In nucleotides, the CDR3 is TGCGCCAGCAAGCCATTGACAGGGAAGTTGGATACGCAGTATTTT. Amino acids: CASKPLTGKLDTQYF.